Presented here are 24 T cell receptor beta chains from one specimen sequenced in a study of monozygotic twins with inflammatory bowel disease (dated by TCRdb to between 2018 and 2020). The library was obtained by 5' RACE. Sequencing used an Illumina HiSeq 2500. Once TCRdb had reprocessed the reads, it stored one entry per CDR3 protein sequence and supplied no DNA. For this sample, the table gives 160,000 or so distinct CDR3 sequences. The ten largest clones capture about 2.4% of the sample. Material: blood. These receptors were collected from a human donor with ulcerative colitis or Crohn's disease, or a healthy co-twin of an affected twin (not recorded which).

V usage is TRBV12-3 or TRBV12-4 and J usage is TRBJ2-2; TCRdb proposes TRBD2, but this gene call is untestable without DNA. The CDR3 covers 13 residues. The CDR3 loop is CASRAASAGELFF.

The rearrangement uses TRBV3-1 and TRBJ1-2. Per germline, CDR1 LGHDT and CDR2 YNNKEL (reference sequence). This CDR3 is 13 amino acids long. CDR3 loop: CASSPESEYGYTF.

The CDR3 reads CASTRQGGQPQHF. The chain is built from TRBV7-2 and TRBJ1-5. The CDR3 has 13 residues. Germline loops: CDR1 SGHTA, CDR2 FQGNSA.

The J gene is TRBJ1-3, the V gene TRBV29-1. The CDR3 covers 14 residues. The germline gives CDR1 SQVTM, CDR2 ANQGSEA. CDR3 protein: CSVELAASGNTIYF.

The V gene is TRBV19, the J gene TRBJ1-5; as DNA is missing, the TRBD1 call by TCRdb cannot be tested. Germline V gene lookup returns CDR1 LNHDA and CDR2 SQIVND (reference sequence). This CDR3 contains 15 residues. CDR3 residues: CASSIVGGAGQPQHF. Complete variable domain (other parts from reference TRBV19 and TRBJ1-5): DGGITQSPKYLFRKEGQNVTLSCEQNLNHDAMYWYRQDPGQGLRLIYYSQIVNDFQKGDIAEGYSVSREKKESFPLTVTSAQKNPTAFYLCASSIVGGAGQPQHFGDGTRLSIL.

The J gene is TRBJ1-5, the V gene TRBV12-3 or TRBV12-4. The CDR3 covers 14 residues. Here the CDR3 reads CASSLSVPNQPQHF.

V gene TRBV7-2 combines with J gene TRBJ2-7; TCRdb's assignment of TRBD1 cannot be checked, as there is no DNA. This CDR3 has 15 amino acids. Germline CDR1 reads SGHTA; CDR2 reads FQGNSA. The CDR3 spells CASSLRTEYSYEQYF.

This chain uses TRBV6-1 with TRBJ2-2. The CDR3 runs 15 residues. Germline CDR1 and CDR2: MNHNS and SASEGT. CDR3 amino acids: CASSATTSNTGELFF.

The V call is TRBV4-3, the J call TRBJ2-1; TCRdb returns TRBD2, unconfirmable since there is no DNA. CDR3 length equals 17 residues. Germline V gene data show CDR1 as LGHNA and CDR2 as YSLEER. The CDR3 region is CASSQDPTSGSYNEQFF.

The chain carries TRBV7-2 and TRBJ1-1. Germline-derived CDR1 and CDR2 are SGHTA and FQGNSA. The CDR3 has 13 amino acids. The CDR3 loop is CASSLAAEPKAFF.

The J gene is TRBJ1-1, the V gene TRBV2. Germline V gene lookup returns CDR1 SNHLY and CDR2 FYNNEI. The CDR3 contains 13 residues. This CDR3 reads CASSSGGHTEAFF. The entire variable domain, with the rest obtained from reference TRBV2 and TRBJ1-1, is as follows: EPEVTQTPSHQVTQMGQEVILRCVPISNHLYFYWYRQILGQKVEFLVSFYNNEISEKSEIFDDQFSVERPDGSNFTLKIRSTKLEDSAMYFCASSSGGHTEAFFGQGTRLTVV.

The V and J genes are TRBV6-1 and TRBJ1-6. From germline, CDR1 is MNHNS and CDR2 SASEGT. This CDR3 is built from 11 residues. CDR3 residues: CASSADSFLHF.

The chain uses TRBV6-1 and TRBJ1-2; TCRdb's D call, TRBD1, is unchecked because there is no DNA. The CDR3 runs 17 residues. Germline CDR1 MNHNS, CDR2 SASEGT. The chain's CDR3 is CASSESTPGTVLWGYTF.

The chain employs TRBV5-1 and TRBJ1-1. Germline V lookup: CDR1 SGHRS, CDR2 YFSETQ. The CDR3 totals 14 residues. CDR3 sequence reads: CASSLGRVNTEAFF.

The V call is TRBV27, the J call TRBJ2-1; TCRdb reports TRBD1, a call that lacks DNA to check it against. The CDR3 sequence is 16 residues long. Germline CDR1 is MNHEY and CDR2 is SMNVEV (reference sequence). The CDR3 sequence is CASSLSTGDAYNEQFF.

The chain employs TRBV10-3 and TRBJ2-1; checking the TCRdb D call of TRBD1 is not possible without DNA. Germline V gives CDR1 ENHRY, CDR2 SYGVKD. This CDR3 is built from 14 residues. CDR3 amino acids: CAIKQASAYNEQFF.

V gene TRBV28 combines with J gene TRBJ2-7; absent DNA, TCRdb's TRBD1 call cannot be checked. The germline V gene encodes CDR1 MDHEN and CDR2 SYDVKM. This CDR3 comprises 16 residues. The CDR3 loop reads CASSGASGQSDYEQYF.

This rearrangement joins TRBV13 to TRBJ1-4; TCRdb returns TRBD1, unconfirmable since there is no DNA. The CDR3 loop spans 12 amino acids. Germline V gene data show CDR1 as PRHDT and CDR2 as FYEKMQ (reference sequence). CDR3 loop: CASSLTGEKLFF. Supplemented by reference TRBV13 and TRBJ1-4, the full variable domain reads AAGVIQSPRHLIKEKRETATLKCYPIPRHDTVYWYQQGPGQDPQFLISFYEKMQSDKGSIPDRFSAQQFSDYHSELNMSSLELGDSALYFCASSLTGEKLFFGSGTQLSVL.

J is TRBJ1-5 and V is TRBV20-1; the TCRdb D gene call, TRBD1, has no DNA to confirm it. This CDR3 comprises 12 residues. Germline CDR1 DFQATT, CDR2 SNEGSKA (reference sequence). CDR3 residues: CSGGGAGQPQHF.

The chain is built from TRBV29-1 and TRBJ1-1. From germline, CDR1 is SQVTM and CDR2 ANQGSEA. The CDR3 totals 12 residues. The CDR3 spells CSVFWDWTEAFF.

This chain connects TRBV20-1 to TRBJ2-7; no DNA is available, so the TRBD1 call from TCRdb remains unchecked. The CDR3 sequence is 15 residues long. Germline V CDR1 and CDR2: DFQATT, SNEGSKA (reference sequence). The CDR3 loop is CSARGMTGPWGEQYF.

The chain's CDR3 is CASSFRAGGPVEQVF. V and J are TRBV12-3 or TRBV12-4 and TRBJ2-1; TCRdb picks TRBD1, but there is no DNA to check that call. The CDR3 contains 15 residues.

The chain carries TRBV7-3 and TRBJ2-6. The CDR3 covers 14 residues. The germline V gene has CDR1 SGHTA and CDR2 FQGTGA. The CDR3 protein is CASSLTGGANVLTF.

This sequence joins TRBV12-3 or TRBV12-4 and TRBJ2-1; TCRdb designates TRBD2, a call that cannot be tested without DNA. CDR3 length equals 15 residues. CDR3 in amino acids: CASSFPSGRVNEQFF.